The TCR beta chain under discussion was sequenced for a study of beta chain features in type 1 diabetes. At the level of the study: In all, 107,917,701 sorted cells from all samples were analyzed. Study-wide points: Shortening of TCRB CDR3s, moderate but significant, appeared in all four CD4+ subsets of Type 1 diabetes patients. HLA effects on TCRB rearrangement stayed unresolved here. Patients with type 1 diabetes carried fewer insertions and had more deletions at their VDJ junctions.

A heparinised blood draw that averaged about 100 mL was obtained once from each donor. This clone was observed a handful of times. Its target is unknown. Germline V gene data show CDR1 as MNHEY and CDR2 as SVGAGI. This CDR3 has 16 residues. V shed 6 bases, J shed 6 bases, and the junction held 17 bases outside the gene matches. Expressed TCRB transcripts were sequenced after all isolated RNA was converted to cDNA. Libraries were prepared by immunoSEQ multiplex PCR; TCRdb keeps only in-frame clonotypes and omits some of them. The sample holds approximately 250,000 clones; around 25% are singletons and the top ten take about 0.011%.

Sequenced input: naive CD4+ T cells from blood. J is TRBJ2-7 and V is TRBV6-5, with 7 bases aligning to TRBD2. The TCR comes from a woman in her 30s with type 1 diabetes. The CDR3 DNA is TGTGCCAGCAGATACGGGTTGGGGGGGTCCCTCGGCGAGCAGTACTTC. Its translation: CASRYGLGGSLGEQYF.